These T cell receptor beta chains were read from a single sample in a study of blood T cell repertoires in COVID-19. Only in-frame clones appear in the TCRdb table, and some are missing; sequencing was by immunoSEQ multiplex PCR. This table has about 160,000 clones, approximately 86% appearing once. The specimen sequenced was peripheral blood. These TCRs come from a man over 45 with active or convalescent COVID-19. Each CDR3 is given with its conserved first and last residue. A D gene is named only where the DNA matches it firmly. Clone size is not always given. Where it is, it says once, few, many or a class for expanded clones.

D gene	J gene	clone size	V gene	CDR3 protein	CDR3 DNA
TRBD2	TRBJ2-2	.	TRBV6-1	CASSDRAGVATGELFF	TGTGCCAGCAGTGACCGGGCGGGGGTGGCCACCGGGGAGCTGTTTTTT
TRBD2	TRBJ2-1	.	TRBV4-2	CASSQVGGGAYNEQFF	TGTGCCAGCAGCCAAGTAGGCGGGGGGGCCTACAATGAGCAGTTCTTC
.	TRBJ1-6	.	TRBV3-1/TRBV3-2	CASSRDISPLHF	TGTGCCAGCAGCCGTGACATTTCCCCCCTCCACTTT
.	TRBJ1-3	.	TRBV19	CASSPYVSSGNTIYF	TGTGCCAGTAGTCCGTATGTGAGCTCTGGAAACACCATATATTTT
TRBD2	TRBJ2-3	.	TRBV11-2	CASSLDIAGADTQYF	TGTGCCAGCAGCTTAGATATAGCGGGGGCAGATACGCAGTATTTT
TRBD1	TRBJ2-2	.	TRBV29-1	CSVGGQQNTGELFF	TGCAGCGTTGGGGGACAGCAGAACACCGGGGAGCTGTTTTTT
.	TRBJ2-1	.	TRBV5-4	CASSLKGGIYNEQFF	TGTGCCAGCAGCTTGAAAGGGGGAATATACAATGAGCAGTTCTTC
.	TRBJ1-6	.	TRBV6-5	CASRSSYNSPLHF	TGTGCCAGCAGATCATCCTATAATTCACCCCTCCACTTT
TRBD2	TRBJ2-1	.	TRBV6-2/TRBV6-3	CASSRTSGSYNEQFF	TGTGCCAGCAGCAGGACTAGCGGGAGTTACAATGAGCAGTTCTTC
TRBD1	TRBJ1-1	.	TRBV2	CASRTGDLNTEAFF	TGTGCCAGCAGGACAGGGGACTTGAACACTGAAGCTTTCTTT
.	TRBJ2-7	.	TRBV5-6	CASSLVRSEQYF	TGTGCCAGCAGCTTGGTTCGTTCCGAGCAGTACTTC
.	TRBJ1-6	.	TRBV19	CASRSGANSPLHF	TGTGCCAGTAGATCAGGGGCAAATTCACCCCTCCACTTT
TRBD1	TRBJ1-2	few	TRBV18	CASSPGQGVDGYTF	TGTGCCAGCTCACCGGGACAGGGGGTAGATGGCTACACCTTC
TRBD1	TRBJ1-5	.	TRBV4-2	CASSQEGQGNNQPQHF	TGTGCCAGCAGCCAAGAAGGACAGGGGAACAATCAGCCCCAGCATTTT
TRBD1	TRBJ1-2	.	TRBV3-1/TRBV3-2	CASSHAPRGQGAYGYTF	TGTGCCAGCAGCCACGCCCCGAGAGGCCAGGGGGCCTATGGCTACACCTTC
.	TRBJ1-3	.	TRBV7-9	CASSSGANTIYF	TGTGCCAGCAGCTCAGGGGCCAACACCATATATTTT
.	TRBJ2-7	.	TRBV20-1	CSASGYGDNSYEQYF	TGCAGTGCTAGTGGGTACGGCGACAACTCCTACGAGCAGTACTTC
TRBD1	TRBJ1-6	.	TRBV7-9	CASRGDRGVSSPLHF	TGTGCCAGCCGCGGGGACAGGGGAGTATCTTCACCCCTCCACTTT
.	TRBJ2-7	once	TRBV7-9	CASSPSAPPYEQYF	TGTGCCAGCAGCCCCAGCGCCCCTCCCTACGAGCAGTACTTC
TRBD2	TRBJ2-3	.	TRBV6-6	CATTPAAGGFTDTQYF	TGTGCCACCACCCCGGCGGCGGGGGGATTCACAGATACGCAGTATTTT
TRBD2	TRBJ2-1	.	TRBV6-6	CASTPTSLGYNEQFF	TGTGCCAGCACCCCGACTAGCCTGGGGTACAATGAGCAGTTCTTC
TRBD1	TRBJ1-2	.	TRBV19	CASSIDRGTGDGYTF	TGTGCCAGTAGTATAGATCGCGGGACAGGAGATGGCTACACCTTC
.	TRBJ1-2	.	TRBV14	CASSQVGREGYTF	TGTGCCAGCAGCCAAGTAGGCCGGGAGGGCTACACCTTC
TRBD1	TRBJ1-5	.	TRBV7-2	CASSLGPGGVNQPQHF	TGTGCCAGCAGCTTAGGTCCAGGGGGCGTTAATCAGCCCCAGCATTTT
.	TRBJ1-5	.	TRBV12-3/TRBV12-4	CASSRLTGQPQHF	TGTGCCAGCAGCCGTCTGACCGGGCAGCCCCAGCATTTT
TRBD1	TRBJ1-6	.	TRBV10-2	CASSEFRTGETPLHF	TGCGCCAGCAGTGAGTTTCGGACAGGGGAGACACCCCTCCACTTT
.	TRBJ1-3	once	TRBV2	CASSHPQRSGNTIYF	TGTGCCAGCAGTCATCCCCAGCGCTCTGGAAACACCATATATTTT
TRBD1	TRBJ1-2	.	TRBV15	CATSRLDRGIGYGYTF	TGTGCCACCAGCCGATTAGACAGGGGGATTGGCTATGGCTACACCTTC
TRBD1	TRBJ2-1	once	TRBV4-2	CASSQDLTGGLNEQFF	TGTGCCAGCAGCCAAGATTTAACAGGGGGTTTGAATGAGCAGTTCTTC
.	TRBJ1-5	few	TRBV30	CAWSMQVRGPQHF	TGTGCCTGGAGTATGCAGGTTCGGGGGCCCCAGCATTTT
TRBD2	TRBJ2-5	.	TRBV6-2/TRBV6-3	CASSILAGGSQETQYF	TGTGCCAGCAGTATACTAGCGGGAGGATCCCAAGAGACCCAGTACTTC
TRBD1	TRBJ2-2	.	TRBV10-2	CASSRGRQGWTGELFF	TGCGCCAGCAGCCGAGGGAGACAGGGGTGGACCGGGGAGCTGTTTTTT
TRBD1	TRBJ2-6	.	TRBV7-7	CASSPSRGSGANVLTF	TGTGCTAGCAGCCCGAGCAGGGGGTCTGGGGCCAACGTCCTGACTTTC
.	TRBJ2-1	.	TRBV5-1	CASSFIGDSYNEQFF	TGCGCCAGCAGCTTCATCGGGGATTCCTACAATGAGCAGTTCTTC
.	TRBJ1-4	.	TRBV10-3	CAISRGGNEKLFF	TGTGCCATCTCGCGGGGAGGGAATGAAAAACTGTTTTTT
.	TRBJ1-3	once	TRBV20-1	CSASRSQGMNF	TGCAGTGCTAGCAGAAGTCAGGGGATGAATTTT
TRBD1	TRBJ1-5	.	TRBV7-9	CASSLDGTADQPQHF	TGTGCCAGCAGCTTAGACGGGACAGCCGATCAGCCCCAGCATTTT
.	TRBJ2-7	.	TRBV5-8	CASSWTGEPYEQYF	TGTGCCAGCAGCTGGACTGGGGAACCCTACGAGCAGTACTTC
.	TRBJ2-2	.	TRBV4-3	CASSQDGRGNTGELFF	TGCGCCAGCAGCCAAGATGGAAGAGGGAACACCGGGGAGCTGTTTTTT
.	TRBJ1-2	.	TRBV11-2	CASSLPTGNGYTF	TGTGCCAGCAGCTTACCCACAGGGAATGGCTACACCTTC
TRBD1	TRBJ1-4	.	TRBV13	CASSFRGRTNEKLFF	TGTGCCAGCAGCTTCAGGGGGCGCACTAATGAAAAACTGTTTTTT
TRBD1	TRBJ2-2	.	TRBV5-1	CASSPRVGQAAGELFF	TGCGCCAGCAGCCCCAGGGTGGGACAGGCCGCCGGGGAGCTGTTTTTT
TRBD1	TRBJ1-3	.	TRBV5-1	CASSLDGQGGGNTIYF	TGCGCCAGCAGCTTGGACGGACAGGGCGGTGGAAACACCATATATTTT
.	TRBJ2-1	.	TRBV5-1	CASSLGPLQGSNEQFF	TGCGCCAGCAGCTTGGGCCCCCTACAGGGTTCCAATGAGCAGTTCTTC
.	TRBJ1-1	.	TRBV11-2	CASSGRQANTEAFF	TGTGCTAGCAGCGGCCGACAGGCGAACACTGAAGCTTTCTTT